These 27 T cell receptor beta chains were sequenced from one sample in a study of CD8 T cells in ankylosing spondylitis listed by TCRdb under 2017. No antigen has been assigned to these receptors. The library came from 5' RACE. The sequencing machine was an Illumina HiSeq 2500. TCRdb trimmed the raw reads at Q25, called clones with MiXCR and kept productive beta chains. For every CDR3 protein sequence, its rows merge into one entry that carries the most common genes and DNA. Within this sample are about 480,000 distinct CDR3 sequences, with under 20% of them counted one time only. Just over 1% of the sample is taken by the ten largest. Overall study outcomes, separate from this receptor: Blood from ankylosing spondylitis patients appeared to be characterized by a TCR beta motif made up of seven or eight highly homologous amino acid variants.

Material for sequencing was blood, either unsorted or a sorted T cell fraction (not recorded which). The source of these receptors is a male donor with ankylosing spondylitis.

This chain joins TRBV28 and TRBJ1-5; D is undetermined. V was cut by 6 bases and J by 0 bases, with 3 bases left in between. Germline CDR1 MDHEN, CDR2 SYDVKM. The CDR3 extends over 12 amino acids. In nucleotides, the CDR3 is TGTGCCAGCAGACCTAGCAATCAGCCCCAGCATTTT. Translated, it gives CASRPSNQPQHF.

The chain has TRBV3-1 and TRBJ2-2, with D unresolved. Trimming cost V 0 bases and J 4 bases, with 9 bases left between them. The CDR3 consists of 15 residues. In germline, CDR1 is LGHDT, CDR2 YNNKEL (reference sequence). The CDR3 region is CASSQDRAATGELFF. The DNA of the CDR3 is TGTGCCAGCAGCCAAGATCGGGCAGCCACCGGGGAGCTGTTTTTT.

This clonotype showed up just a few times. This chain connects TRBV6-1 to TRBJ2-7; 8 positions match TRBD2. CDR1 MNHNS and CDR2 SASEGT come from the germline V gene. CDR3 length: 15 amino acids. With V trimmed by 8 bases and J by 3 bases, 12 bases remained unmatched. The CDR3 DNA sequence: TGTGCCAGCCGAGATATAGCGGGATCGTACTACGAGCAGTACTTC. It encodes CASRDIAGSYYEQYF.

V gene TRBV6-1 combines with J gene TRBJ1-2; D call uncertain. Trimming stripped 4 bases from V and 2 bases from J, with 11 bases between. CDR1 and CDR2 from the germline V gene are MNHNS and SASEGT. This CDR3 is 14 amino acids long. In DNA form, the CDR3 reads TGTGCCAGCAGTGTGGCAGGTTGGAACTATGGCTACACCTTC. As protein: CASSVAGWNYGYTF.

The chain employs TRBV5-1 and TRBJ1-3; D might be TRBD1 (6 bases). V was clipped by 4 bases and J by 0 bases, with 11 bases between them. The CDR3 contains 15 residues. Germline V lookup: CDR1 SGHRS, CDR2 YFSETQ. The CDR3, as DNA: TGCGCCAGCAGCCCGGACAGTACCTCTGGAAACACCATATATTTT. This encodes CASSPDSTSGNTIYF.

The rearrangement joins TRBV11-2 to TRBJ2-7; D possibly uses TRBD1 or TRBD2 (6 bases each). V shed 1 base and J shed 5 bases, with 12 bases lying between them. Per germline, CDR1 SGHAT and CDR2 FQNNGV. The CDR3 consists of 14 residues. The CDR3 DNA is TGTGCCAGCAGCTTAGTTAGGGGGGACCACGAGCAGTACTTC. This gives the protein CASSLVRGDHEQYF.

The chain carries TRBV4-1 and TRBJ2-6; D may be TRBD1 or TRBD2 (6 bases each). The V end lost 0 bases, the J end lost 9 bases, and 18 bases lay between the germline ends. CDR1 is MGHRA and CDR2 is YSYEKL in the germline V gene. The length of the CDR3 is 17 residues. The CDR3 sequence: CASSQDPQKGGFNVLTF. The CDR3 DNA is TGCGCCAGCAGCCAAGATCCGCAAAAGGGGGGATTCAACGTCCTGACTTTC.

This clonotype was seen repeatedly, ten times or more. The chain joins TRBV11-2 to TRBJ1-1; weak D call: TRBD1 (5 bases). V dropped 3 bases and J dropped 5 bases, with 13 bases sitting between them. The germline CDR1 and CDR2 sequences are SGHAT and FQNNGV. CDR3 length: 14 amino acids. Written as DNA, the CDR3 is TGTGCCAGCAGCTTCTCCGGGACGATGACTGAAGCTTTCTTT. This sequence encodes CASSFSGTMTEAFF.

This chain connects TRBV5-1 to TRBJ1-3, with 7 bases lining up with TRBD1. CDR3 size: 14 residues. V dropped 4 bases and J dropped 3; count of bases not matched to a gene: 4. CDR1 and CDR2 from the germline V gene are SGHRS and YFSETQ. For the CDR3, the DNA is TGCGCCAGCAGCCCTGGACAGGTTGGAAACACCATATATTTT. Its protein is CASSPGQVGNTIYF.

This sequence joins TRBV7-8 and TRBJ1-1; D remains ambiguous. V was pared by 5 bases and J by 0 bases, with 13 bases between. Germline V gene lookup returns CDR1 SGHVS and CDR2 FQNEAQ. The CDR3 runs 15 residues. The CDR3 reads CASSPREGLNTEAFF. CDR3 in DNA: TGTGCCAGCAGCCCGCGGGAGGGTTTGAACACTGAAGCTTTCTTT.

The chain employs TRBV28 and TRBJ2-7, with D uncertain. CDR1 is MDHEN, CDR2 SYDVKM, per germline. Deletions cut 6 bases from V and 1 base from J, with 22 bases between. The CDR3 sequence is 17 residues long. The CDR3 sequence is CASSLTPGRVSSYEQYF. CDR3 sequence (DNA): TGTGCCAGCAGCCTAACCCCGGGTAGGGTGTCTTCCTACGAGCAGTACTTC.

This clonotype has more than one count but fewer than ten. The chain couples TRBV5-1 to TRBJ1-1; D is undetermined. Per germline, CDR1 SGHRS and CDR2 YFSETQ. The CDR3 is 15 amino acids. Trimming shortened V by 0 bases and J by 3 bases, and 12 bases separated the two germline ends. The CDR3 DNA sequence: TGCGCCAGCAGCTTGGTACCAGGTCATGACACTGAAGCTTTCTTT. Protein product: CASSLVPGHDTEAFF.

The rearrangement uses TRBV7-2 and TRBJ2-5, with D perhaps TRBD2 (6 bases). Trimming removed 5 bases from V and 5 bases from J, with 18 bases in between. From germline, CDR1 is SGHTA and CDR2 FQGNSA. CDR3 length: 15 amino acids. CDR3 nucleotides: TGTGCCAGCAGCGATCGGGCGGGATTTTATGAGACCCAGTACTTC. Translated, it gives CASSDRAGFYETQYF.

DNA for the CDR3: TGCAGTGCTAGACGGGACACCTATGGCTACACCTTC. Translating it yields CSARRDTYGYTF. V usage is TRBV20-1 and J usage is TRBJ1-2; maybe TRBD1 (6 bases). With 2 bases removed from V and 4 bases from J, the gap between germline ends came to 8 bases. The CDR3 has 12 amino acids. Germline V gene sequence: CDR1 DFQATT, CDR2 SNEGSKA (reference sequence).

This clonotype has just a few counts. The rearrangement uses TRBV20-1 and TRBJ2-3, with 9 bases aligning to TRBD2. The CDR3 is 17 amino acids. Germline V lookup: CDR1 DFQATT, CDR2 SNEGSKA (reference sequence). The V and J ends lost 0 bases and 14 bases, in that order; junction bases with no gene match: 21. The CDR3 loop is CSARDSGGGGTHFRRYF. The CDR3, as DNA: TGCAGTGCTAGAGATTCGGGCGGGGGGGGCACTCATTTCCGTCGGTATTTT.

The table lists this clonotype with many counts. The gene calls are TRBV7-9 and TRBJ2-3; D possibly corresponds to TRBD2 (5 bases). Per the germline V gene, CDR1 is SEHNR and CDR2 is FQNEAQ (reference sequence). This CDR3 spans 13 amino acids. The V gene lost 5 bases and the J gene lost 6 bases, with 12 bases spanning the gap. DNA for the CDR3: TGTGCCAGCAGCAGATCGGGAACGGATACGCAGTATTTT. Its protein is CASSRSGTDTQYF.

The V call is TRBV20-1, the J call TRBJ2-3, with 12 bases fitting TRBD2. Per the germline V gene, CDR1 is DFQATT and CDR2 is SNEGSKA (reference sequence). The V segment lost 3 bases and the J segment 3 bases; nucleotides outside the gene matches: 4. The CDR3 contains 15 residues. CDR3 loop: CSARMTSGRTDTQYF. The CDR3 bases are TGCAGTGCTAGGATGACTAGCGGGAGAACAGATACGCAGTATTTT.

The chain employs TRBV5-1 and TRBJ2-5; D is uncertain. Germline CDR1 and CDR2: SGHRS and YFSETQ. The CDR3 consists of 13 residues. V lost 6 bases and J 3 bases, leaving 12 bases between the germline ends. This CDR3 is CASTVIGKETQYF. The CDR3 DNA is TGCGCCAGCACGGTTATAGGAAAAGAGACCCAGTACTTC.

This clonotype was seen a handful of times. This chain uses TRBV25-1 with TRBJ2-5, with D perhaps TRBD1 (6 bases). There are 12 residues in the CDR3. Trimming cost V 6 bases and J 4 bases, with 9 bases left between them. Germline V gene lookup returns CDR1 MGHDK and CDR2 SYGVNS. CDR3 nucleotides: TGTGCCAGCAGGCGAGGGGGAGAGACCCAGTACTTC. This sequence encodes CASRRGGETQYF.

Only a few counts were recorded for this clonotype. The rearrangement uses TRBV19 and TRBJ1-1, with D possibly matching TRBD1 (5 bases). This CDR3 has 14 amino acids. Trimming took 1 base from V and 8 from J, leaving 14 bases between them. Germline values: CDR1 LNHDA, CDR2 SQIVND (reference sequence). The CDR3 sequence is CASSIARAGIEAFF. Written as DNA, the CDR3 is TGTGCCAGTAGTATAGCCAGGGCCGGAATAGAAGCTTTCTTT.

This clonotype has more than one count but fewer than ten. V gene TRBV6-5 combines with J gene TRBJ2-6, with 16 bases that match TRBD2. The CDR3 extends over 19 amino acids. From germline, CDR1 is MNHEY and CDR2 SVGAGI. The V gene end was trimmed by 1 base and the J gene end by 4 bases; junction bases not matched to a gene: 4. The CDR3 sequence is CASSYLGLAGGDGANVLTF. The CDR3 DNA reads as TGTGCCAGCAGTTACTTGGGACTAGCGGGAGGGGACGGGGCCAACGTCCTGACTTTC.

This clonotype was picked up a small number of times. J is TRBJ1-3 and V is TRBV6-1; 7 bases map to TRBD1. Germline CDR1 MNHNS, CDR2 SASEGT. The junction had 6 bases not matched to a gene; V was cut back by 6 bases and J by 1 base. The length of the CDR3 is 15 residues. Here the CDR3 DNA reads TGTGCCAGCAGCCGCAACAGGGGATCTGGAAACACCATATATTTT. Amino acids: CASSRNRGSGNTIYF.

This clonotype has just a few counts. V usage is TRBV5-1 and J usage is TRBJ1-2, with TRBD1 identical over 8 bases. The CDR3 extends over 17 amino acids. J lost 6 bases, V lost 4 bases, and 17 bases had no gene match. From germline, CDR1 is SGHRS and CDR2 YFSETQ. CDR3 loop: CASSHIMTGQGFNGYTF. The DNA for the CDR3 is TGCGCCAGCAGCCATATTATGACTGGACAGGGATTCAATGGCTACACCTTC.

The chain recombines TRBV12-3 or TRBV12-4 with TRBJ2-2, with D possibly matching TRBD2 (5 bases). Trimming removed 8 bases at V and 6 bases at J, with 7 bases between. There are 11 residues in the CDR3. CDR3 in DNA: TGTGCCAGCGGGAGACCCGGGGAGCTGTTTTTT. Translated, it gives CASGRPGELFF.

The chain recombines TRBV5-1 with TRBJ2-3; 11 nucleotides line up with TRBD2. The ends lost 0 bases at V and 2 bases at J; junction bases unmatched: 2. The CDR3 is 16 residues long. Per the germline V gene, CDR1 is SGHRS and CDR2 is YFSETQ. CDR3 sequence reads: CASSLVSGRATDTQYF. Written as DNA, the CDR3 is TGCGCCAGCAGCTTGGTTAGCGGGAGGGCCACAGATACGCAGTATTTT.

The sample holds a few counts of this clonotype. The chain is built from TRBV20-1 and TRBJ2-3, with D possibly TRBD2 on 6 matching bases. The CDR3 totals 15 residues. Germline CDR1 DFQATT, CDR2 SNEGSKA (reference sequence). The germline V and J ends were trimmed by 6 bases and 4 bases, with 20 bases remaining between them. The CDR3 spells CSAPQASGGADTQYF. Written as DNA, the CDR3 is TGCAGTGCCCCCCAAGCCTCAGGAGGGGCAGATACGCAGTATTTT.

The chain carries TRBV21-1 and TRBJ1-6. TRBV21-1 is a known pseudogene. This CDR3 comprises 17 residues. The CDR3 is CASSKRAGCSYNSPLHF. For the CDR3, the DNA is TGTGCCAGCAGCAAAAGGGCAGGTTGCTCCTATAATTCACCCCTCCACTTT.